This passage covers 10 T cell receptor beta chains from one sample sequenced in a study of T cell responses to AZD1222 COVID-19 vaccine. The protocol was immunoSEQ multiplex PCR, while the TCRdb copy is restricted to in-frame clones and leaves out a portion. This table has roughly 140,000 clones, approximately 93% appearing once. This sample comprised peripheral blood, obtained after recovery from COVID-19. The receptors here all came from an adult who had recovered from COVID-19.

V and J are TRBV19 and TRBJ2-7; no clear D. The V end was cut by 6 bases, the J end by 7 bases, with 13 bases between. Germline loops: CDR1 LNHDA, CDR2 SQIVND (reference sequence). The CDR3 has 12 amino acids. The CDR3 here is CASSPKAGEQYF. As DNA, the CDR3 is TGTGCCAGTAGCCCCAAGGCAGGTGAGCAGTACTTC.

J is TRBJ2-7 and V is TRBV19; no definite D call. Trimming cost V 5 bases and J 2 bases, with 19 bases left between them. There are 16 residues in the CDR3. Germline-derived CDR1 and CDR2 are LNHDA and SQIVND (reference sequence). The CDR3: CASSLTHVPYTYEQYF. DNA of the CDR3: TGTGCCAGTAGTCTCACGCATGTCCCCTATACCTACGAGCAGTACTTC.

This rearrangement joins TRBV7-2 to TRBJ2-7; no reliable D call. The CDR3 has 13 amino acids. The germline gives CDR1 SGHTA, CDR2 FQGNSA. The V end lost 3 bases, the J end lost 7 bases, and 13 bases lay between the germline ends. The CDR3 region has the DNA TGTGCCAGCAGCTTTGTAGAGTTCAATGAGCAGTACTTC. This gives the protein CASSFVEFNEQYF.

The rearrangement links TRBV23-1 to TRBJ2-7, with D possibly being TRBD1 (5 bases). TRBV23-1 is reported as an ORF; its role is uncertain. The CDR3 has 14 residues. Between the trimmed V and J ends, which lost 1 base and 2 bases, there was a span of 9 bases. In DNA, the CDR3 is TGCGCCAGCAGTCAATGGACATATACCTACGAGCAGTACTTC. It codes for CASSQWTYTYEQYF.

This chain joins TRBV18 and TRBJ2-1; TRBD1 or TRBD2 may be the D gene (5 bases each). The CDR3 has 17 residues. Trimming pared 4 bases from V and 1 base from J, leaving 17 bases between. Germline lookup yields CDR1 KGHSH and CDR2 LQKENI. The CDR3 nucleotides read TGTGCCAGCTCACTTGGGTCGGGACCGCCTTCCTACAATGAGCAGTTCTTC. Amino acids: CASSLGSGPPSYNEQFF.

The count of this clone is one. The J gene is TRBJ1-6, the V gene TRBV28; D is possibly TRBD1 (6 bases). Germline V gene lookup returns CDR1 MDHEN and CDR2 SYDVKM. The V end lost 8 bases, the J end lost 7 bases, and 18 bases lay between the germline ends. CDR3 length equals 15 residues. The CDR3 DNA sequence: TGTGCCAGCTACACCTATCAGGGGCCCAATTCACCCCTCCACTTT. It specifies CASYTYQGPNSPLHF. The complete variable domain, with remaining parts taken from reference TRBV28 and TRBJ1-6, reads DVKVTQSSRYLVKRTGEKVFLECVQDMDHENMFWYRQDPGLGLRLIYFSYDVKMKEKGDIPEGYSVSREKKERFSLILESASTNQTSMYLCASYTYQGPNSPLHFGNGTRLTVT.

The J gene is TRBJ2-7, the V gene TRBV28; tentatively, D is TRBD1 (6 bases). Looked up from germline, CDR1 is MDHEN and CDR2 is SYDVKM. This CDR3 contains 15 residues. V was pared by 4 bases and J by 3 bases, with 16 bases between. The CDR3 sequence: CASSYPRDKFYEQYF. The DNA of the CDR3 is TGTGCCAGCAGTTATCCACGGGACAAGTTCTACGAGCAGTACTTC.

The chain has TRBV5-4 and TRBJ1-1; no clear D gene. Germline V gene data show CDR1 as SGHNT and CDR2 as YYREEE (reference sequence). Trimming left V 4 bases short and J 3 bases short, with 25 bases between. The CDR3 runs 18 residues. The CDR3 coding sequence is TGTGCCAGCAGCCCACGAAGTCTATTGGGAATCCGGTACACTGAAGCTTTCTTT. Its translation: CASSPRSLLGIRYTEAFF.

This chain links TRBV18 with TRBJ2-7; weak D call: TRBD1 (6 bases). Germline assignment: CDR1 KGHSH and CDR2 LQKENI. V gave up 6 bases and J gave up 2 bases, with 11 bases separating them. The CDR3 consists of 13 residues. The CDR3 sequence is CASSPTGPYEQYF. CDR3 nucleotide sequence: TGTGCCAGCTCCCCGACAGGACCCTACGAGCAGTACTTC. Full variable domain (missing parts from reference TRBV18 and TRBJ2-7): NAGVMQNPRHLVRRRGQEARLRCSPMKGHSHVYWYRQLPEEGLKFMVYLQKENIIDESGMPKERFSAEFPKEGPSILRIQQVVRGDSAAYFCASSPTGPYEQYFGPGTRLTVT.

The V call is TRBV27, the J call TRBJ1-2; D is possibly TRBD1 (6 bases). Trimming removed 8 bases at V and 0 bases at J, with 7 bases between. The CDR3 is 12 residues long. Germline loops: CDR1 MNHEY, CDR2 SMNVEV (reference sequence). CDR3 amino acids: CASYRANYGYTF. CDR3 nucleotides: TGTGCCAGCTACAGGGCTAACTATGGCTACACCTTC.